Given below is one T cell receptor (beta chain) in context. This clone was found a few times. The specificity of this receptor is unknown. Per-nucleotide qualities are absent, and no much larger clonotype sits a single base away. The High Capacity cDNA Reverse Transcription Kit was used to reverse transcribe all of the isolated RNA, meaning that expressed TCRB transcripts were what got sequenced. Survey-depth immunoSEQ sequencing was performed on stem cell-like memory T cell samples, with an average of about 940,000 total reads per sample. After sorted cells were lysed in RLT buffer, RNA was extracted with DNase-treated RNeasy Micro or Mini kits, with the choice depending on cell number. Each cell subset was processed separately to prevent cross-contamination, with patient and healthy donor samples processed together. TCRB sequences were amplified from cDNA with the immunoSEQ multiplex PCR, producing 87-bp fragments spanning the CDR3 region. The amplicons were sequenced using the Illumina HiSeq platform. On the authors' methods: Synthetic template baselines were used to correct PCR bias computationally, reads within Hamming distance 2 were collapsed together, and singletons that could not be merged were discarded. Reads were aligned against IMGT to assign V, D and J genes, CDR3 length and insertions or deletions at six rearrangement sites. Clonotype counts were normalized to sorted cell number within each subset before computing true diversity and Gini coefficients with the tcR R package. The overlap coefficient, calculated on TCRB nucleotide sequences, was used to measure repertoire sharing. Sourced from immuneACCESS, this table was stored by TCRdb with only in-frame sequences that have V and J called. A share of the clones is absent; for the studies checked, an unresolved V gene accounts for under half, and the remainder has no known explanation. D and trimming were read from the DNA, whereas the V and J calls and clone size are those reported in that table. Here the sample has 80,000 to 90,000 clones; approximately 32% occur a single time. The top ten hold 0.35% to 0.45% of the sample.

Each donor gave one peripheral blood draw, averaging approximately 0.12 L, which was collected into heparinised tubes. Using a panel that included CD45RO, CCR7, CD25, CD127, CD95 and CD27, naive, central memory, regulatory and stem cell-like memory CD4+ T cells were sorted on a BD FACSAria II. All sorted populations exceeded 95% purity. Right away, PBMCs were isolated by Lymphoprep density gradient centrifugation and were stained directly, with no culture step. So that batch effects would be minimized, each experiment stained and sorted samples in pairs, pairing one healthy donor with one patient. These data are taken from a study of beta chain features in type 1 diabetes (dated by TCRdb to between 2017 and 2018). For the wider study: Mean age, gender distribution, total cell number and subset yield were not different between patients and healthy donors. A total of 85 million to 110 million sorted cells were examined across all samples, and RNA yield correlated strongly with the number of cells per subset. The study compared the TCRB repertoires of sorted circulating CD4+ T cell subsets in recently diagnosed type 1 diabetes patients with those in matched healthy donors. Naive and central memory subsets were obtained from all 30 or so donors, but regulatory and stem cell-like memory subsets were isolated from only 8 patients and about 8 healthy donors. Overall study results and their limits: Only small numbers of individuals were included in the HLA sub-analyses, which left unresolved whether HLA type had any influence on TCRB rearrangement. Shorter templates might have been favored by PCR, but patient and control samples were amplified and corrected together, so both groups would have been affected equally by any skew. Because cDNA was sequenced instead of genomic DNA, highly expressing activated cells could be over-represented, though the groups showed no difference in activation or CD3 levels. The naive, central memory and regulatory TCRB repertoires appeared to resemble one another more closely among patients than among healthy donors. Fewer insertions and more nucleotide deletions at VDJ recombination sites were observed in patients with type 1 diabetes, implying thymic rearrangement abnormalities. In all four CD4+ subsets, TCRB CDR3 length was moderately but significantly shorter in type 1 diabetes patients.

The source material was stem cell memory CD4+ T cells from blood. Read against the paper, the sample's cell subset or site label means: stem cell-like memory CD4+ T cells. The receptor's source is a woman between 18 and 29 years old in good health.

The CDR3 here reads CASSPRDRGSPLHF. DNA sequence: TGTGCCAGCAGCCCCCGGGACAGGGGATCACCCCTCCACTTT. Here the chain combines TRBV7-8 and TRBJ1-6; TRBD1 fits 10 bases in the junction. In the germline V gene, CDR1 corresponds to SGHVS and CDR2 to FQNEAQ. V lost 5 bases and J lost 10 bases, and the count of bases not matched to a germline gene is 5. The CDR3, from cysteine to phenylalanine, totals 14 residues. This entry keeps only the CDR3 DNA: 42 bases, framed from base 1.